This is a list of T cell receptor beta chains from one sample in a study of cytomegalovirus exposure and HLA in healthy donors. The protocol was immunoSEQ multiplex PCR, while the TCRdb copy is restricted to in-frame clones and leaves out a portion. The sample shows 150,000 to 200,000 clones, around 77% of them seen only once. The sequenced material came from PBMCs. All receptors derive from a female donor in good health and CMV-seronegative. The CDR3 runs from the conserved cysteine through the conserved F or W. A D gene is named only where the DNA matches it firmly. Clone size, where shown, is once, few, many, or a class for clones that have expanded.

v_gene	d_gene	abundance	j_gene	CDR3aa	CDR3nt
TRBV19	TRBD1	.	TRBJ1-1	CASENRDRRSQAFF	TGTGCCAGTGAAAATAGGGACAGGAGGTCTCAAGCTTTCTTT
TRBV9	TRBD1	.	TRBJ1-6	CASSVTPGQGAERSPLHF	TGTGCCAGCAGCGTAACTCCGGGACAGGGCGCCGAGCGTTCACCCCTCCACTTT
TRBV19	.	.	TRBJ1-2	CASKAGGLYGYTF	TGTGCCAGTAAGGCGGGGGGACTCTATGGCTACACCTTC
TRBV9	TRBD1	.	TRBJ2-3	CASSVETGGGSDTQYF	TGTGCCAGCAGCGTAGAGACAGGGGGAGGATCAGATACGCAGTATTTT
TRBV2	.	.	TRBJ1-4	CASRADRAGEKLFF	TGTGCCAGCAGAGCGGACAGAGCAGGTGAAAAACTGTTTTTT
TRBV28	.	.	TRBJ1-2	CASSNGGGEGIYGYTF	TGTGCCAGCAGTAACGGAGGGGGGGAGGGGATCTATGGCTACACCTTC
TRBV19	TRBD2	few	TRBJ2-5	CASSMQVLAGLFGQETQYF	TGTGCCAGTAGTATGCAAGTACTAGCGGGACTCTTTGGGCAAGAGACCCAGTACTTC
TRBV18	TRBD1	.	TRBJ1-6	CASSPDRDNSPLHF	TGTGCCAGCTCACCTGACAGGGATAATTCACCCCTCCACTTT
TRBV28	.	.	TRBJ2-5	CASSFSQGRETQYF	TGTGCCAGCAGTTTTTCGCAGGGGAGAGAGACCCAGTACTTC
TRBV19	TRBD1	.	TRBJ1-5	CTSRPPGGRNQPQHF	TGTACCAGTAGGCCGCCAGGGGGCCGCAATCAGCCCCAGCATTTT